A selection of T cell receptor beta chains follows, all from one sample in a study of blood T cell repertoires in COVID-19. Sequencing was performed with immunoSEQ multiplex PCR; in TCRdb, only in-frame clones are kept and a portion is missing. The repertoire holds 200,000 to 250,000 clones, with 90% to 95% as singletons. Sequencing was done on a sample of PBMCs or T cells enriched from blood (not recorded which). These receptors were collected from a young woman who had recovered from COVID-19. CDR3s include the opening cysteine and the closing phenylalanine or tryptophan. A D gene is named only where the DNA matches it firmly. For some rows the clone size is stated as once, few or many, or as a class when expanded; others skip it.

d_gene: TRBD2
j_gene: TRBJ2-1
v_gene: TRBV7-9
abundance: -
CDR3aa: CASSSSSGRSPDEQFF
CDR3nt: TGTGCCAGCAGCTCAAGTAGCGGGAGGTCCCCAGATGAGCAGTTCTTC

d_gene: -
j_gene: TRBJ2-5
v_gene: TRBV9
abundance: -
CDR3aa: CASSVVGQGRETQYF
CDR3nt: TGTGCCAGCAGCGTAGTAGGGCAGGGAAGAGAGACCCAGTACTTC

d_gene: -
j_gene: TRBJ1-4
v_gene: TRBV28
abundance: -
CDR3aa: CASSFRGPNEKLFF
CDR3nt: TGTGCCAGCAGTTTTAGGGGCCCTAATGAAAAACTGTTTTTT

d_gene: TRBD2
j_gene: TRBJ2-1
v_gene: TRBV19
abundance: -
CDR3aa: CASRLAGGNEQFF
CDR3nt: TGTGCCAGTAGACTAGCGGGAGGCAATGAGCAGTTCTTC

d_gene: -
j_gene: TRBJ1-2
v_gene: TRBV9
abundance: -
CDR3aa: CASSVTPGTNYGYTF
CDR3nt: TGTGCCAGCAGCGTAACTCCGGGAACTAACTATGGCTACACCTTC

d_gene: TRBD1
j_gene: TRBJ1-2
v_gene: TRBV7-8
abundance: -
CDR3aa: CASSSYELTGVFGYTF
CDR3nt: TGTGCCAGCAGCTCGTACGAGCTTACAGGGGTTTTCGGCTACACCTTC

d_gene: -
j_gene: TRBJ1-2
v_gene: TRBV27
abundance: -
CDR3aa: CASRTAAFGYTF
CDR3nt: TGTGCCAGCAGGACAGCTGCTTTCGGCTACACCTTC

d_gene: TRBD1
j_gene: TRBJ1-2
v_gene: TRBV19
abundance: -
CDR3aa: CASSRARDRGYGYTF
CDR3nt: TGTGCCAGTAGTAGGGCCCGGGACAGGGGATATGGCTACACCTTC

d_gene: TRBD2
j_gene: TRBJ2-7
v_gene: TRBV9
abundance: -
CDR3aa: CASSVRSGGAHEQYF
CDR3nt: TGTGCCAGCAGCGTAAGGAGCGGGGGGGCACACGAGCAGTACTTC

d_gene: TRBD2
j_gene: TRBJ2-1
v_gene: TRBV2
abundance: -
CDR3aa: CASRAGLAAYNEQFF
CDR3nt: TGTGCCAGCAGGGCGGGACTAGCAGCCTACAATGAGCAGTTCTTC

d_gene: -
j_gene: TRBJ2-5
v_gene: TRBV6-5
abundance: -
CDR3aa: CASSSSGGNEETQYF
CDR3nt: TGTGCCAGCAGTTCGTCCGGAGGGAACGAAGAGACCCAGTACTTC

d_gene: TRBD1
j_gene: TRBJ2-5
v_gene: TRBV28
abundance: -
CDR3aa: CASRPWAGGDKETQYF
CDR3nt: TGTGCCAGCAGACCTTGGGCAGGGGGAGATAAAGAGACCCAGTACTTC

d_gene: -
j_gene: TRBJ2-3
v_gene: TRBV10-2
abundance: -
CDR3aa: CASSEVLDTQYF
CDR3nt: TGCGCCAGCAGTGAGGTACTGGATACGCAGTATTTT

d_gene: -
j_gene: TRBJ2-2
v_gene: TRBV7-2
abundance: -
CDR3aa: CASSSIAGELFF
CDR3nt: TGTGCCAGCAGTAGTATAGCCGGGGAGCTGTTTTTT

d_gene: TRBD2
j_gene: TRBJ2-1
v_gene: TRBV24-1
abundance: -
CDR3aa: CATSDPTLPSGRASSSYNEQFF
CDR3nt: TGTGCCACCAGTGATCCCACCCTTCCTAGCGGGAGGGCCTCGAGCTCCTACAATGAGCAGTTCTTC

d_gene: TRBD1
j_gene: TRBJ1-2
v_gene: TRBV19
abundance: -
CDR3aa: CASSIPGGGPGYTF
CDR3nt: TGTGCCAGTAGTATCCCAGGGGGCGGTCCTGGCTACACCTTC

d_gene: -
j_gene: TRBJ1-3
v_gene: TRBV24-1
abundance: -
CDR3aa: CATSGGAGNTIYF
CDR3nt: TGTGCCACCAGTGGCGGGGCTGGAAACACCATATATTTT

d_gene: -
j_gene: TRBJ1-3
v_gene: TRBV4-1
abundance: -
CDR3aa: CASSQPGVGIGNTIYF
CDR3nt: TGCGCCAGCAGCCAACCCGGGGTAGGGATTGGAAACACCATATATTTT

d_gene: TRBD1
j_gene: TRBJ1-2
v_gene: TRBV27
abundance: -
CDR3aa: CASSRLDRRNRNYGYTF
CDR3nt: TGTGCCAGCAGCCGTCTGGACAGGCGAAATCGGAACTATGGCTACACCTTC

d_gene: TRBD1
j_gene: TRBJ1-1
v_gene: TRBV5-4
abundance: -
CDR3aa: CASSLSGRGRGEAFF
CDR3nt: TGTGCCAGCAGCTTGTCGGGCAGGGGGCGAGGTGAAGCTTTCTTT

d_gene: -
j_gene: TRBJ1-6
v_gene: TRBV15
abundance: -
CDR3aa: CATSKSARNSPLHF
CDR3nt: TGTGCCACCAGCAAGAGCGCCCGGAATTCACCCCTCCACTTT

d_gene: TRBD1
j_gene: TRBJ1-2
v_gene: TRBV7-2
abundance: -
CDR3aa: CASSLVPGGGYGYTF
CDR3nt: TGTGCCAGCAGCTTAGTTCCAGGGGGCGGCTATGGCTACACCTTC

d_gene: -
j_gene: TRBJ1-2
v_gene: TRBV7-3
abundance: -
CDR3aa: CASSLVGGYGYTF
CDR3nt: TGTGCCAGCAGCTTAGTGGGGGGCTATGGCTACACCTTC

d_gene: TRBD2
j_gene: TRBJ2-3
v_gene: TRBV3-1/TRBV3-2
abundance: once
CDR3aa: CASSPTGGGPTNTQYF
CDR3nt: TGTGCCAGCAGCCCCACCGGGGGGGGCCCTACAAATACGCAGTATTTT

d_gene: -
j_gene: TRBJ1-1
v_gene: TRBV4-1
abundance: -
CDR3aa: CASSQQGFGEAFF
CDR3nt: TGCGCCAGCAGCCAACAGGGGTTCGGTGAAGCTTTCTTT

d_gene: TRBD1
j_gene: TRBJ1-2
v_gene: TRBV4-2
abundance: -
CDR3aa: CASSQLAGGYDYGYTF
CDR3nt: TGTGCCAGCAGCCAACTAGCAGGGGGCTATGACTATGGCTACACCTTC

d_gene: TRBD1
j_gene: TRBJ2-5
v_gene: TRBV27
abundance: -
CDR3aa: CASSYLPATGEETQYF
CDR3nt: TGTGCCAGCAGTTACCTACCCGCGACAGGGGAGGAGACCCAGTACTTC

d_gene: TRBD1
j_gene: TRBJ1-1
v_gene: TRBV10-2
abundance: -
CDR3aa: CASSDRQGVASEAFF
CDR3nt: TGCGCCAGCAGTGACCGTCAGGGGGTAGCCTCTGAAGCTTTCTTT

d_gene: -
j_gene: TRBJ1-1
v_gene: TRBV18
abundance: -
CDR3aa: CASSPVMDTEAFF
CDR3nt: TGTGCCAGCTCCCCGGTAATGGACACTGAAGCTTTCTTT